Here is one T cell receptor (beta chain) with its context. Per the germline V gene, CDR1 is LGHDT and CDR2 is YNNKEL (reference sequence). This CDR3 has 14 residues. Trimming cost V 4 bases and J 11 bases, with 18 bases left between them. These data originate in a study of blood T cell repertoires in COVID-19. As for the study in general: The origin of the acute and convalescent COVID-19 samples was the United States, Italy and Spain. T cells, B-cell-depleted T cells, or PBMCs supplied cDNA or gDNA.

Original data processing: Reference gene primer amplification gave estimated nucleated cell counts. The method was immunoSEQ multiplex PCR; TCRdb's version includes in-frame clones alone and lacks a portion of them. For V, J and clone size, that table is used; D and trimming come from the DNA. The sample records 150,000 to 200,000 clones, about 88% being singletons. This sequence was found in a man aged 18-30 years with acute or convalescent COVID-19. J is TRBJ1-5 and V is TRBV3-1 (or the pseudogene TRBV3-2), with no clear D. Sequencing was performed on peripheral blood. The CDR3: CASSPSLGTGAQHF. The CDR3 bases are TGTGCCAGCAGCCCCTCCCTTGGTACCGGGGCCCAGCATTTT.